The clone carrying this TCR beta chain showed up just a few times. Its antigen remains unidentified. Following RNA extraction, reverse transcription yielded cDNA that acted as the sequencing template. The method was immunoSEQ multiplex PCR; TCRdb's version includes in-frame clones alone and lacks a portion of them. Of approximately 210,000 clones in the sample, 64% are singletons; the top ten hold 4% to 4.5%. The treatment denotes: oral pan-JAK inhibitor, 5-10 mg twice daily. This sample is part of a study of CD8+ T cells in alopecia areata. Study findings and constraints: Uncertainty about whether baseline CD8+ expansion is linked to response remains, with one nonresponder. Lesional scalp, especially alopecia totalis/universalis, showed higher clonality than normal scalp.

The clonotype comes from a human donor with alopecia areata. Sequences were derived from CD4+ T cells sorted from blood, sampled at week 4, from a patient treated with tofacitinib.

The CDR3 protein is CASSLLSGGDTQYF. The CDR3 DNA reads as TGTGCCAGCAGCTTGCTGAGCGGGGGGGATACGCAGTATTTT. The rearrangement joins TRBV7-2 to TRBJ2-3; 9 nucleotides line up with TRBD2. This CDR3 has 14 residues. The V gene end was trimmed by 3 bases and the J gene end by 6 bases; junction bases not matched to a gene: 4. Germline V gene data show CDR1 as SGHTA and CDR2 as FQGNSA.